This TCR beta chain was sequenced during a study of T cell changes during pregnancy in multiple sclerosis. About this clone itself: A read error may produce the germline difference seen at one junction end.

Sequenced by immunoSEQ multiplex PCR; TCRdb stores in-frame clones only, minus some. This table holds some 70,000 clones, roughly 92% found once. The sequenced sample was peripheral blood, obtained after pregnancy. The clonotype comes from a female donor in good health, enrolled as a control in a pregnancy study.

CDR3 sequence: CASSPARGTVSFNSPLHF. The CDR3 nucleotides read TGTGCCAGCAGCCCTGCCCGGGGGACAGTTTCCTTTAATTCACCCCTCCACTTT. This sequence joins TRBV28 and TRBJ1-6, with 7 bases that match TRBD1. The CDR3 sequence is 18 residues long. Germline V lookup: CDR1 MDHEN, CDR2 SYDVKM.